A selection of T cell receptor beta chains follows, all from one sample in a study of cytomegalovirus exposure and HLA in healthy donors. The data were produced by immunoSEQ multiplex PCR, yet TCRdb's version contains in-frame clones alone and is incomplete. The table has around 170,000 clones, around 90% seen once; the top ten hold roughly 3%. The specimen was PBMCs. These receptors all stem from a man between 18 and 29 years old in good health and CMV-seronegative. Each CDR3 is given with its conserved first and last residue. A D gene is named only where the DNA matches it firmly. The size field is filled for only some rows; it gives once, few, many or a size class.

TGTGCCAGCAGCTTGGGAGGTGCCGTAAACAATGAGCAGTTCTTC | CASSLGGAVNNEQFF | TRBV5-6 | . | . | TRBJ2-1
TGCGCCAGCAGCTTGAGGACAGGCGGATCTGGGGCCAACGTCCTGACTTTC | CASSLRTGGSGANVLTF | TRBV5-1 | . | TRBD1 | TRBJ2-6
TGTGCCAGCAGCACCGGGACTAGCGGGAGGAGAGGTGGAGATACGCAGTATTTT | CASSTGTSGRRGGDTQYF | TRBV5-4 | . | TRBD2 | TRBJ2-3
TGCGCCAGCAGTGCGGACAGGTACACCTACGAGCAGTACTTC | CASSADRYTYEQYF | TRBV10-2 | . | TRBD1 | TRBJ2-7
TGCGCCAGCAGCCAAGGCTGGACAGGGGTGGGTGAGACCCAGTACTTC | CASSQGWTGVGETQYF | TRBV4-1 | . | TRBD1 | TRBJ2-5
TGTGCCAGCAGCGAGAAGACGGTCCTACCGGGCGAGCAGTACTTC | CASSEKTVLPGEQYF | TRBV7-8 | . | . | TRBJ2-7
TGTGCCAGCAGCGAGAACAGGGTCGACGGGGAGCTGTTTTTT | CASSENRVDGELFF | TRBV5-4 | . | . | TRBJ2-2
TGTGCCAGCAGCTTAGAAGGCTTCTCAGGCCAGTACTTC | CASSLEGFSGQYF | TRBV7-9 | . | . | TRBJ2-5
TGCGCCAGCAGCTTGACAGGACCAGTCCAAGAGACCCAGTACTTC | CASSLTGPVQETQYF | TRBV5-1 | once | . | TRBJ2-5
TGTGCCAGCAGCTTGGAACGGGACAGGGGGACAGATACGCAGTATTTT | CASSLERDRGTDTQYF | TRBV5-4 | . | TRBD1 | TRBJ2-3